Reported below is one TCR beta chain. Its antigen is currently not known. Sequence at one end of the junction differs from germline and may be a read error. The germline V gene sets CDR1 to SGHTA and CDR2 to FQGNSA. The CDR3 starts with the cysteine, ends with the phenylalanine, and has 13 residues. This entry keeps only the CDR3 DNA: 39 bases, framed from base 1. The data belong to a study of post-analysis software for immune sequencing data (dated by TCRdb to 2014 to 2015). With regard to the full study: Recorded disease courses included relapsing-remitting, secondary progressive and progressive-relapsing multiple sclerosis, with some patients lacking subtype annotation. The multiple sclerosis patient repertoires were compared with more than 9 previously published healthy control repertoires from donors aged about 6 to 26 years. A subset of samples was prepared in parallel using single-end sample barcoding, then pooled and co-amplified after Illumina adapter ligation. Summary of the overall study and its limitations: Direct clustering with F measure revealed strong co-clustering of samples prepared in the same batch, which led to a batch-effect correction. Compared with controls, multiple sclerosis patients had significantly lower normalized Chao1 diversity, a finding suggesting substantial peripheral T-cell clonal expansion. The control group was slightly older than the multiple sclerosis patient group. Several TRBV segments, including TRBV5-6, TRBV5-1 and TRBV20-1, were significantly more frequent in patients than controls.

Libraries were made using PCR. Sequencing used an Illumina HiSeq 2500. Unique molecular identifiers were incorporated into TCR beta cDNA libraries to reduce PCR and sequencing biases. Some 500,000 cDNA molecules were obtained per 1 to 10 million input T cells, so each molecule approximated one T cell. The patient libraries were prepared and sequenced using the same protocol as the earlier healthy control dataset. Within a given batch, samples were prepared together, multiplexed and sequenced on the same HiSeq lane. On the authors' methods: MIGEC handled the raw barcoded reads, throwing out single-read molecular identifier groups before consensus assembly and CDR3 extraction. VDJtools was used for post-analysis of the clonotype tables, with diversity normalized by down-sampling every dataset to the smallest sample size. In repertoire overlap clustering, CDR3 amino acid sequences, but not nucleotide sequences, were matched to correct batch-related cross-sample contamination. The raw public data were reprocessed by TCRdb itself: fastp quality trimming at Q25, MiXCR clonotype calling, in-frame beta chains only. Duplicate CDR3 protein sequences are folded into a single record with the most common DNA and genes. These V and J calls rely on TCRdb rather than the paper's analysis. The sample contains roughly 700,000 distinct CDR3 sequences, 30% of them found a single time. Roughly 0.54% of the sample is taken by the ten largest.

TCR beta repertoires were profiled from peripheral blood of roughly 13 young patients with multiple sclerosis to demonstrate the VDJtools post-analysis software. The multiple sclerosis patients were children and adolescents between roughly 6 and 16 years of age. The V gene is TRBV7-2 and the J gene is TRBJ2-7, with 7 bases matching TRBD2. The specimen was blood. The sequence derives from a girl aged 10-17 years with multiple sclerosis. The CDR3 protein is CACSWGEGSEQYF. The DNA reads as follows: TGTGCCTGCAGCTGGGGGGAGGGTAGCGAGCAGTACTTC.